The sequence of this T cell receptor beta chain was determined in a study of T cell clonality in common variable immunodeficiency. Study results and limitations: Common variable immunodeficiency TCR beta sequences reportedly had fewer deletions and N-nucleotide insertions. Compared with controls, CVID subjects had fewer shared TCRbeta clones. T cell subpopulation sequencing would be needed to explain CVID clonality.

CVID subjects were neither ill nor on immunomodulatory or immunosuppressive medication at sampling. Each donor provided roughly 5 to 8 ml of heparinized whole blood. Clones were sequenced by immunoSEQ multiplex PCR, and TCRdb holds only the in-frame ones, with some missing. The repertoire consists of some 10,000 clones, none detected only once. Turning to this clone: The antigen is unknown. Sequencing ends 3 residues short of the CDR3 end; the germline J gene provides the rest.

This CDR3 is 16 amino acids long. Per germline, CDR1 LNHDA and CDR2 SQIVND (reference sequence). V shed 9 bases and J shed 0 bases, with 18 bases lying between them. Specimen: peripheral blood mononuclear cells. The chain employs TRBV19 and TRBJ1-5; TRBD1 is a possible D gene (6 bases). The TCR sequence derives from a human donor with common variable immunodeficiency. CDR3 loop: CASHPAGQNSNQPQHF. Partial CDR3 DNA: TGTGCCAGCCATCCCGCGGGACAAAATAGCAATCAGCCC.